This T cell receptor beta chain originates from a study of T cell responses to AZD1222 COVID-19 vaccine. Profiled with immunoSEQ multiplex PCR; TCRdb holds only in-frame clones, not every one. Of 150,000 to 160,000 clones listed, roughly 90% are singletons. Study results and limitations: Spike-specific TCR breadth rose after two AZD1222 doses, and depth rose as well. Spike was spanned by vaccine-associated CD4 TCRs, which were dominant at 160-218 and 743-854. Regions left unmutated in variants are reportedly the target of nearly half of spike-specific TCRs. The sample set comprised mostly white British donors with more females, and clonal diversity was possibly underestimated.

On this clone: Its antigen is not identified.

The sequenced sample was peripheral blood, obtained 28 days after the second AZD1222 dose. This TCR derives from an adult who received the AZD1222 COVID-19 vaccine.

Here the CDR3 reads CASSYSIYLKLEQFF. The CDR3 DNA is TGTGCCAGCAGTTACTCGATCTACCTAAAGCTTGAGCAGTTCTTC. This sequence joins TRBV6-5 and TRBJ2-1; D unresolved. The V gene lost 0 bases and the J gene lost 9 bases, with 15 bases spanning the gap. CDR1 is MNHEY and CDR2 is SVGAGI in the germline V gene. The CDR3 runs to 15 residues.